This T cell receptor beta chain was retrieved from a study of blood T cell repertoires in COVID-19. This clone was seen a few times. V dropped 0 bases and J dropped 5; count of bases not matched to a gene: 2. The CDR3 loop spans 15 amino acids. CDR1 is MGHRA, CDR2 YSYEKL, per germline. As processed by the authors: Amplified reference gene primers provided the basis for estimating nucleated cell counts. Libraries were prepared by immunoSEQ multiplex PCR; TCRdb keeps only in-frame clonotypes and omits some of them. D and trimming come from the DNA, and the V and J calls and clone size come from that table. The data hold some 200,000 clones, with around 84% observed a single time.

Sequencing used peripheral blood. This TCR was sampled from an elderly woman with active or convalescent COVID-19. This chain joins TRBV4-1 and TRBJ1-5, with 9 nucleotides matching TRBD1. The CDR3 region has the DNA TGCGCCAGCAGCCAAGAGGGGACAGGGCATCAGCCCCAGCATTTT. It is translated as CASSQEGTGHQPQHF.